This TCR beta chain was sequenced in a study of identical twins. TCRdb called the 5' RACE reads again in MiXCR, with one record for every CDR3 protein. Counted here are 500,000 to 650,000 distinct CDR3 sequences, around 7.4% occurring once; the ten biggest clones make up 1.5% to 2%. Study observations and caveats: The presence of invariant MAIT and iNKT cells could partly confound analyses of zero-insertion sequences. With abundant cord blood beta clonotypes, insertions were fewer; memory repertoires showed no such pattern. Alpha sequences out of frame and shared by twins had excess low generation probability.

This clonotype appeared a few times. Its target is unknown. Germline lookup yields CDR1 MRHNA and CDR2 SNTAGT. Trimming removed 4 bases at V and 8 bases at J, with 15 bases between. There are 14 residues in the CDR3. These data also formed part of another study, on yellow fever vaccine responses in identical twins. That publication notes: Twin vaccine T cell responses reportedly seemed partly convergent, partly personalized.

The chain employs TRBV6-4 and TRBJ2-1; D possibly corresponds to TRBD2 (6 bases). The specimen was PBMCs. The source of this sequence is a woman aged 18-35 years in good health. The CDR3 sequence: CASSADGGGYEQFF. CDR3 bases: TGTGCCAGCAGTGCGGACGGGGGTGGTTATGAGCAGTTCTTC.